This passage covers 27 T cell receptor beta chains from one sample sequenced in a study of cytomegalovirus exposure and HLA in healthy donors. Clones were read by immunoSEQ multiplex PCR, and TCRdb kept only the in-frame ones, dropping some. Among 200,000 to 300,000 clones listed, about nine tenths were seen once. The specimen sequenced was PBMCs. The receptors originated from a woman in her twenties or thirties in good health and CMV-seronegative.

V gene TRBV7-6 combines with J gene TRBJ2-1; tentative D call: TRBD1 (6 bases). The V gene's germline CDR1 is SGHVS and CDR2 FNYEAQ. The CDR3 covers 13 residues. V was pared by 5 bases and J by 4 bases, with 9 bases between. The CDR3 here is CASSRQEYNEQFF. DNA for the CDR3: TGTGCCAGCAGCAGACAGGAGTACAATGAGCAGTTCTTC.

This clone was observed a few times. CDR3: CAPHEPKRSGYGYTF. The DNA of the CDR3 is TGTGCCCCCCACGAACCGAAACGGTCTGGGTATGGCTACACCTTC. The chain uses TRBV5-5 and TRBJ1-2; D gene uncertain. The CDR3 totals 15 residues. CDR1 SGHKS and CDR2 YYEKEE come from the germline V gene (reference sequence). V lost 10 bases to trimming and J lost 5 bases, with 24 bases between them.

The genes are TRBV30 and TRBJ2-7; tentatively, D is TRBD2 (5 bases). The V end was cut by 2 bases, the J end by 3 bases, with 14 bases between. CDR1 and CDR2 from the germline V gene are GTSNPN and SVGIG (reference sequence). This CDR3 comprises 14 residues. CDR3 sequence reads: CAWSYLLGSYEQYF. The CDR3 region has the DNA TGTGCCTGGAGTTACCTACTAGGTAGCTACGAGCAGTACTTC.

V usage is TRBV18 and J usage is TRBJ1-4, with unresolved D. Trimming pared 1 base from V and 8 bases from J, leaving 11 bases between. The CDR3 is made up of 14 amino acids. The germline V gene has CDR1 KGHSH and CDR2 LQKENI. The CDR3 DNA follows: TGTGCCAGCTCACCACAAAAAGGGAACGAAAAACTGTTTTTT. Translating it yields CASSPQKGNEKLFF.

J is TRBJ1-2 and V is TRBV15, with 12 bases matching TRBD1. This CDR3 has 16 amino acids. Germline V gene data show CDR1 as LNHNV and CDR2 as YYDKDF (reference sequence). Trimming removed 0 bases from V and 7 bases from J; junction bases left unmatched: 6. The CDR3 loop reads CATSREWGQGAIGYTF. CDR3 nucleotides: TGTGCCACCAGCAGAGAGTGGGGACAGGGGGCGATTGGCTACACCTTC.

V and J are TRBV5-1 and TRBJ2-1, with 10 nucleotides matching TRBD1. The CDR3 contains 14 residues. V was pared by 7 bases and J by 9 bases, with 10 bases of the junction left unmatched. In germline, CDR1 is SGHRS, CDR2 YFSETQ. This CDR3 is CASAGQGTGGEQFF. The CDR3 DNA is TGCGCCAGCGCGGGACAGGGGACCGGCGGTGAGCAGTTCTTC.

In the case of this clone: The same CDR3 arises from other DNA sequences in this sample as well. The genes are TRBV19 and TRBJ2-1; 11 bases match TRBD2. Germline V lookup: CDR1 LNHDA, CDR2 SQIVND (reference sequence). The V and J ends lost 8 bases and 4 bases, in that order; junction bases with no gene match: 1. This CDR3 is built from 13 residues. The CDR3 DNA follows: TGTGCCAGTGGGACTAGCGGTTACAATGAGCAGTTCTTC. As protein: CASGTSGYNEQFF.

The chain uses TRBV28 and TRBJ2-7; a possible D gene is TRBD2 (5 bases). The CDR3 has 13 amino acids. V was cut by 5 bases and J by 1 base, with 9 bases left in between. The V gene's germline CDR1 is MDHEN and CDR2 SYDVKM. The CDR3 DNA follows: TGTGCCAGCAGTCCGGGATCATCCTACGAGCAGTACTTC. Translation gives CASSPGSSYEQYF. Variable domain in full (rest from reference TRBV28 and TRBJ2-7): DVKVTQSSRYLVKRTGEKVFLECVQDMDHENMFWYRQDPGLGLRLIYFSYDVKMKEKGDIPEGYSVSREKKERFSLILESASTNQTSMYLCASSPGSSYEQYFGPGTRLTVT.

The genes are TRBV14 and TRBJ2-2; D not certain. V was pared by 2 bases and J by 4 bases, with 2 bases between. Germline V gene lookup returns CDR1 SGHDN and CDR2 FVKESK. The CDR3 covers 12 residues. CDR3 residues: CASSQLTGELFF. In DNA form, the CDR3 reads TGTGCCAGCAGCCAACTCACCGGGGAGCTGTTTTTT.

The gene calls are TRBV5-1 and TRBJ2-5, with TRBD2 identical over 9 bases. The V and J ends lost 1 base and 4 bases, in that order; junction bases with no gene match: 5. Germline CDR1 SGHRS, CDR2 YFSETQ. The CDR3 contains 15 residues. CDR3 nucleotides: TGCGCCAGCAGCTTGAATAGCGGGAGAGGAGAGACCCAGTACTTC. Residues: CASSLNSGRGETQYF. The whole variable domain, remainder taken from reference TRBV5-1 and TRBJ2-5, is KAGVTQTPRYLIKTRGQQVTLSCSPISGHRSVSWYQQTPGQGLQFLFEYFSETQRNKGNFPGRFSGRQFSNSRSEMNVSTLELGDSALYLCASSLNSGRGETQYFGPGTRLLVL.

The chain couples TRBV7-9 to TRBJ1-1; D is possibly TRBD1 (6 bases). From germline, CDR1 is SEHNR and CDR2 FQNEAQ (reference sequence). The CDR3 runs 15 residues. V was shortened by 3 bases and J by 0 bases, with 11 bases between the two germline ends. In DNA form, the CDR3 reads TGTGCCAGCAGCTTTGGACAGACGATGAACACTGAAGCTTTCTTT. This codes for CASSFGQTMNTEAFF.

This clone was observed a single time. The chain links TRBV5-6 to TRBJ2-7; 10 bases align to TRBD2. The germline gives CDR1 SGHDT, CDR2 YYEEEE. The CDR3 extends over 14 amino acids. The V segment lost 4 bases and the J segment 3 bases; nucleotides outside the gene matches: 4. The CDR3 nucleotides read TGTGCCAGCAGCCCAGGGACTAGCGACTACGAGCAGTACTTC. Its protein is CASSPGTSDYEQYF.

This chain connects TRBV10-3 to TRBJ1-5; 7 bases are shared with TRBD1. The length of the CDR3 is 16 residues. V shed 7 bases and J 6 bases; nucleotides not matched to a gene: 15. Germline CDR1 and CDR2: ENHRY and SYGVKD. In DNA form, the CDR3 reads TGTGCCATCATCGAACCGCAGGGGGTGGGGGGTCAGCCCCAGCATTTT. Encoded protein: CAIIEPQGVGGQPQHF.

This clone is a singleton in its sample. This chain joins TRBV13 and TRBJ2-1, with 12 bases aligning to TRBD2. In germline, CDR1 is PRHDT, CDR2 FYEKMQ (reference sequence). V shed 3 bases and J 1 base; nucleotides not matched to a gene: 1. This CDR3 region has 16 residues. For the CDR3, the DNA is TGTGCCAGCAGCTTGGGGACTAGCGGGTCCTACAATGAGCAGTTCTTC. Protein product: CASSLGTSGSYNEQFF.

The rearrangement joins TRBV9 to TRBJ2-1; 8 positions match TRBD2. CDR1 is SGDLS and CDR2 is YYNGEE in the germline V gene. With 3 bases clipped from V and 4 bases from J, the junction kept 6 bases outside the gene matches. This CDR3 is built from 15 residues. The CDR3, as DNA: TGTGCCAGCAGCGCCCCGTCGGGGGGGTACAATGAGCAGTTCTTC. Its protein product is CASSAPSGGYNEQFF.

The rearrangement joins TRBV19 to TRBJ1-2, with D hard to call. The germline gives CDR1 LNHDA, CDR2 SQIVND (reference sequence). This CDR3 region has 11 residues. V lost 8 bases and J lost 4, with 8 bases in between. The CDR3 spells CASRTVYGYTF. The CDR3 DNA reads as TGTGCCAGTCGGACGGTCTATGGCTACACCTTC.

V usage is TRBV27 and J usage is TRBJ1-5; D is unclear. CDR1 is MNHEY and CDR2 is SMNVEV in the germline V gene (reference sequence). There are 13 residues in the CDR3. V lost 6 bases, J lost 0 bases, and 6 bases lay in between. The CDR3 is CASSANSNQPQHF. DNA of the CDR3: TGTGCCAGCAGCGCTAATAGCAATCAGCCCCAGCATTTT.

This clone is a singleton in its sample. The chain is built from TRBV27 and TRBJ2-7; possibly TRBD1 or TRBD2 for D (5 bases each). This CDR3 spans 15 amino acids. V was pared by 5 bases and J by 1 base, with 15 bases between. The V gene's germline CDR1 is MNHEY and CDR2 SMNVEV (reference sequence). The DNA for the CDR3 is TGTGCCAGCAGTAGTTCGGGGCAGCTATCCTACGAGCAGTACTTC. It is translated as CASSSSGQLSYEQYF.

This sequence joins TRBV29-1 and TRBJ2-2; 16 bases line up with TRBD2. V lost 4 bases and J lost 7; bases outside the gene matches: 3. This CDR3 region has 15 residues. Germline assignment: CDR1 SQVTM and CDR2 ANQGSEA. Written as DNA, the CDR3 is TGCAGCGTTGCAGGGACTAGCGGGAGGGTCGGGGAGCTGTTTTTT. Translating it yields CSVAGTSGRVGELFF.

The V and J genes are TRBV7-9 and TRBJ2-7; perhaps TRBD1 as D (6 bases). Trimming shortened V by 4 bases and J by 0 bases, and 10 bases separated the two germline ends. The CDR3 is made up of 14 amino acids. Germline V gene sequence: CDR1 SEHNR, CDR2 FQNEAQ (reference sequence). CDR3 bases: TGTGCCAGCAGCTCCAGGGACACCTCCTACGAGCAGTACTTC. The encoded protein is CASSSRDTSYEQYF.

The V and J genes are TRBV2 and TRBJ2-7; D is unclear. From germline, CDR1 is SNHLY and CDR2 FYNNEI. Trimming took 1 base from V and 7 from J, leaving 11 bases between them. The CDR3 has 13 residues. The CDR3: CASSEGSRSEQYF. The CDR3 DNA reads TGTGCCAGCAGTGAAGGAAGCAGGAGTGAGCAGTACTTC.

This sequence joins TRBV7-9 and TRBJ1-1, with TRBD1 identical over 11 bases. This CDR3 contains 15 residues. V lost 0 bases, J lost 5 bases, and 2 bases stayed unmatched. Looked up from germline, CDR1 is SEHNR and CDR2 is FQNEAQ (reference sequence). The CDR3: CASSLAGTGGTEAFF. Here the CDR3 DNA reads TGTGCCAGCAGCTTAGCGGGGACAGGGGGTACTGAAGCTTTCTTT.

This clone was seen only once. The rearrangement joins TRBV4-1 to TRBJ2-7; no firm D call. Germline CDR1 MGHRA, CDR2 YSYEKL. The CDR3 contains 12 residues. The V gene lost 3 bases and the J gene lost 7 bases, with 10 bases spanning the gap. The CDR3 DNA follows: TGCGCCAGCAGCCAGGCTTACGGTGAGCAGTACTTC. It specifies CASSQAYGEQYF.

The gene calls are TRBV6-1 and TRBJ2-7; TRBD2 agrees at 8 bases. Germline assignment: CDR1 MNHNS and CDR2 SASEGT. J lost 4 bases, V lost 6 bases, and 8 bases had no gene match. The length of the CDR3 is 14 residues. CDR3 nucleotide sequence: TGTGCCAGCAGGGTCGGGAGGGATAATTACGAGCAGTACTTC. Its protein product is CASRVGRDNYEQYF.

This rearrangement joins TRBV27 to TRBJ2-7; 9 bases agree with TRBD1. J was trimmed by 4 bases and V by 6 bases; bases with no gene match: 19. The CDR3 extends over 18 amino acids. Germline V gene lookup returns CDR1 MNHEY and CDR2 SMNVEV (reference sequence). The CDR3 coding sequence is TGTGCCAGCAGGGGAGAGGGACAGGGCCGTTCTAGCGAATACGAGCAGTACTTC. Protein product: CASRGEGQGRSSEYEQYF.

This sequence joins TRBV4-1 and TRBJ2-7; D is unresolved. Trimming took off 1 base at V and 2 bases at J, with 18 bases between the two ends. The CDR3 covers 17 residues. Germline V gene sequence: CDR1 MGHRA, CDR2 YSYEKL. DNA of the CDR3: TGCGCCAGCAGCCAAGTTTATCCGCGTGCAAGGGCCTACGAGCAGTACTTC. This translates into CASSQVYPRARAYEQYF.

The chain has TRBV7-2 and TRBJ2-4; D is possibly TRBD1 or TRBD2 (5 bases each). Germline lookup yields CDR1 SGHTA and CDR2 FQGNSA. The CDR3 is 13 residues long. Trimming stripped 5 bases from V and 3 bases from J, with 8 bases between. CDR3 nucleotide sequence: TGTGCCAGCAGCCCTGGGGGCAAAAACATTCAGTACTTC. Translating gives CASSPGGKNIQYF.